The clone carrying this T cell receptor (beta chain) has at least ten counts. Its specificity is not known. What was amplified from RNA transcripts were TCR beta CDR3 regions. Using the HTBI primer set, a first-round RT-PCR was run on the TCR CDR3. TCRdb recomputed calls from the multiplex PCR reads with MiXCR, one row per CDR3 protein. The sample lists some 550,000 distinct CDR3 sequences, around 21% occurring once. This sample was taken from a study of T cells in Graves' hyperthyroidism and ophthalmopathy. Overall study: Pretreatment peripheral blood was obtained at initial diagnosis.

Study-level points and caveats: Before onset, ophthalmopathy was predicted by the model a median around 6 months earlier.

The hyperthyroidism patients had all been newly diagnosed, and their disease duration was under 2 months. Their ages ranged from 18 to 65 years. Sequencing was performed on blood. This receptor was identified in a man in his late teens or twenties with Graves' hyperthyroidism.

The CDR3 region has the DNA TGCGCCAGCAGCCAAGAGAAGGAGATCTACGAGCAGTACTTC. Its translation: CASSQEKEIYEQYF. This sequence joins TRBV4-1 and TRBJ2-7; D call uncertain. The CDR3 has 14 amino acids. The V gene lost 0 bases and the J gene lost 3 bases, with 9 bases spanning the gap. Germline V gene sequence: CDR1 MGHRA, CDR2 YSYEKL.